The 11 T cell receptor beta chains below were found in one sample sequenced in a study of technical replicates of blood from a few donors. The method was immunoSEQ multiplex PCR; TCRdb's version includes in-frame clones alone and lacks a portion of them. Found here are about 82,000 clones, roughly 95% of them singletons; the top ten hold more than 0.35%. Input material: T cells isolated from PBMCs. The receptors derive from a human donor in good health.

V gene TRBV10-3 combines with J gene TRBJ1-1; tentative D call: TRBD1 (5 bases). Germline V lookup: CDR1 ENHRY, CDR2 SYGVKD. Trimming left V 4 bases short and J 3 bases short, with 12 bases between. This CDR3 has 14 amino acids. This CDR3 reads CAISVTGGDTEAFF. CDR3 DNA sequence: TGTGCCATCAGTGTGACGGGGGGAGACACTGAAGCTTTCTTT.

The chain recombines TRBV2 with TRBJ2-1; D possibly corresponds to TRBD1 (6 bases). The CDR3 has 14 amino acids. Per the germline V gene, CDR1 is SNHLY and CDR2 is FYNNEI. Trimming took 7 bases from V and 9 from J, leaving 19 bases between them. Written as DNA, the CDR3 is TGTGCCAGCACTTCAGAGGGGGAGAGAGGTGAGCAGTTCTTC. Amino acid sequence: CASTSEGERGEQFF. The full variable domain, with the rest looked up from reference TRBV2 and TRBJ2-1, is EPEVTQTPSHQVTQMGQEVILRCVPISNHLYFYWYRQILGQKVEFLVSFYNNEISEKSEIFDDQFSVERPDGSNFTLKIRSTKLEDSAMYFCASTSEGERGEQFFGPGTRLTVL.

CDR3 region: CASSPQGMALNTEAFF. DNA for the CDR3: TGTGCCAGCAGCCCCCAGGGAATGGCGTTGAACACTGAAGCTTTCTTT. The chain is built from TRBV11-2 and TRBJ1-1, with a tentative D call TRBD1 (5 bases). The CDR3 runs to 16 residues. Trimming removed 5 bases at V and 0 bases at J, with 16 bases between. Germline lookup yields CDR1 SGHAT and CDR2 FQNNGV.

The chain uses TRBV6-5 and TRBJ1-1, with 7 bases aligning to TRBD1. V lost 2 bases to trimming and J lost 4 bases; unmatched junction nucleotides: 4. Germline lookup yields CDR1 MNHEY and CDR2 SVGAGI. This CDR3 comprises 14 residues. DNA of the CDR3: TGTGCCAGCAGTTACGTCTCAGGGGGCACTGAAGCTTTCTTT. Translated: CASSYVSGGTEAFF.

This rearrangement joins TRBV30 to TRBJ2-3; tentative D call: TRBD2 (6 bases). Germline V gene sequence: CDR1 GTSNPN, CDR2 SVGIG (reference sequence). V was pared by 8 bases and J by 1 base, with 16 bases between. CDR3 length: 14 amino acids. CDR3 sequence: CAIGTGVGTDTQYF. In nucleotides, the CDR3 is TGTGCCATAGGAACGGGAGTGGGCACAGATACGCAGTATTTT.

The rearrangement uses TRBV29-1 and TRBJ2-3; D gene unclear. V was pared by 6 bases and J by 8 bases, with 12 bases between. The CDR3 totals 11 residues. Germline-derived CDR1 and CDR2 are SQVTM and ANQGSEA. The CDR3 is CSVIQTSTQYF. CDR3 sequence (DNA): TGCAGCGTAATCCAGACAAGTACGCAGTATTTT.

V is TRBV5-4 and J is TRBJ2-1, with 14 bases matching TRBD2. The J segment lost 6 bases and the V segment lost 4 bases, leaving 3 bases of the junction unmatched. CDR1 and CDR2 from the germline V gene are SGHNT and YYREEE (reference sequence). CDR3 length equals 15 residues. The CDR3 DNA reads TGTGCCAGCAGCCGGGGACTAGCGGGAGCCAATGAGCAGTTCTTC. Protein: CASSRGLAGANEQFF.

This clone was picked up one time. The chain combines TRBV7-7 with TRBJ2-7; perhaps TRBD2 as D (6 bases). This CDR3 is built from 14 residues. The V end lost 1 base, the J end lost 6 bases, and 13 bases lay between the germline ends. CDR1 is SSHAT, CDR2 FNYEAQ, per germline (reference sequence). The CDR3 is CASSLGEDVGEQYF. In DNA, the CDR3 is TGTGCCAGCAGCTTAGGGGAGGACGTGGGCGAGCAGTACTTC.

V is TRBV5-6 and J is TRBJ1-1; 8 nucleotides line up with TRBD1. This CDR3 is built from 18 residues. Germline-derived CDR1 and CDR2 are SGHDT and YYEEEE. The ends lost 2 bases at V and 2 bases at J; junction bases unmatched: 14. The CDR3 DNA reads as TGTGCCAGCAGCTTCCACAGGGGGAATTCTCCCTATAACACTGAAGCTTTCTTT. It codes for CASSFHRGNSPYNTEAFF.

This chain links TRBV19 with TRBJ2-6; 7 bases fit TRBD1. CDR1 is LNHDA, CDR2 SQIVND, per germline (reference sequence). The CDR3 has 20 residues. Germline trimming cut 4 bases from V and 4 bases from J; bases unmatched to any gene: 19. The DNA for the CDR3 is TGTGCCAGTAGTAGACCCTTACAGGGGCGTCCGTCGGAGGGGGCCAACGTCCTGACTTTC. Translation: CASSRPLQGRPSEGANVLTF.

The chain uses TRBV28 and TRBJ2-1, with D perhaps matching TRBD2 (5 bases). This CDR3 is built from 14 residues. Looked up from germline, CDR1 is MDHEN and CDR2 is SYDVKM. V was trimmed by 2 bases and J by 0 bases, leaving 5 bases between them. The CDR3 DNA reads as TGTGCCAGCAGTTTAGGGAGCTCCTACAATGAGCAGTTCTTC. Its protein product is CASSLGSSYNEQFF.